This TCR beta chain was captured by sequencing in a study of T-cell reconstitution after alpha-beta-depleted transplantation in children. Study findings and constraints: The study reportedly traced alpha-beta T cells about two months after transplant to several hundred expanded graft clones.

Unique molecular identifiers tagged the TCRbeta library. TCRdb independently ran MiXCR on the PCR reads; one entry per CDR3 protein. Among 65,000 to 75,000 distinct CDR3 sequences listed, approximately 4.4% were seen once. This clonotype was recorded many times. Its antigen is unidentified. The CDR3 is made up of 15 amino acids. In germline, CDR1 is LGHNA, CDR2 YSLEER. Trimming cost V 2 bases and J 5 bases; bases outside gene matches: 5. The receptor was isolated from a boy under two years old who had a stem cell transplant for acute myeloid leukemia, so the T cells may come from the graft donor. The chain links TRBV4-3 to TRBJ2-2; TRBD1 aligns across 7 bases. Material: PBMCs, mostly from graft donor cells, obtained 180 days after TCRalphabeta/CD19-depleted stem cell transplant. As DNA, the CDR3 is TGCGCCAGCAGCCAACCGGCACAGGGGACCGGGGAGCTGTTTTTT. Protein sequence: CASSQPAQGTGELFF.